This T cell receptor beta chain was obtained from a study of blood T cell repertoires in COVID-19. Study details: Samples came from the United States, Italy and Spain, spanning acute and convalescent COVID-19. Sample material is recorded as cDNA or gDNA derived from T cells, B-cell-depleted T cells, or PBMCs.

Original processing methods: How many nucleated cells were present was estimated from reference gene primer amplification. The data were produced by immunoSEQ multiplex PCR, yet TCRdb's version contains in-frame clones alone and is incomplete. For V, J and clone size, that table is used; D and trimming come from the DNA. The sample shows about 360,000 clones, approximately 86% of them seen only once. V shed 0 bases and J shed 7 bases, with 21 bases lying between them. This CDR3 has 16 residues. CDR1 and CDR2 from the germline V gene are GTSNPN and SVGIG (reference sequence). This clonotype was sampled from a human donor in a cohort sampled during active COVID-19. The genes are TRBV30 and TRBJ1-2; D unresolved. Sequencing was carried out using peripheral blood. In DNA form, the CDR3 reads TGTGCCTGGAGTGTTCCCCAAGACGCGTTTCGGGGTGGCTACACCTTC. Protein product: CAWSVPQDAFRGGYTF.